Presented here are 11 T cell receptor beta chains from one specimen sequenced in a study of T cell clonotyping in hematopoietic cell transplantation. Here immunoSEQ multiplex PCR was the method, and the copy in TCRdb shows in-frame clones only, minus some. The data contain 12,000 or so clones, 85% to 90% of them singletons. Material for sequencing was peripheral blood mononuclear cells. The receptors shown here come from a human donor who either received an allogeneic hematopoietic cell transplant for a myeloid malignancy or was a related donor (not recorded which). Some clones in this sample may be carry-over from other donors' samples.

V gene TRBV7-2 combines with J gene TRBJ2-7; TRBD2 matches at 7 bases. The CDR3 runs 18 residues. After removal of 1 base from V and 4 bases from J, the junction contained 16 bases not matched to a gene. The germline gives CDR1 SGHTA, CDR2 FQGNSA. CDR3 bases: TGTGCCAGCAGCTTAGAGAGAGGCGGCAGCGGGAATTTTTACGAGCAGTACTTC. It is translated as CASSLERGGSGNFYEQYF.

V usage is TRBV27 and J usage is TRBJ2-7; no definite D call. V gave up 3 bases and J gave up 1 base, with 10 bases separating them. Germline loops: CDR1 MNHEY, CDR2 SMNVEV (reference sequence). The CDR3 covers 14 residues. Here the CDR3 DNA reads TGTGCCAGCAGTTTGCGGCAGAGTTCCTACGAGCAGTACTTC. It yields the protein CASSLRQSSYEQYF.

The genes are TRBV9 and TRBJ1-1; TRBD1 is a possible D gene (5 bases). In germline, CDR1 is SGDLS, CDR2 YYNGEE. The CDR3 extends over 15 amino acids. The ends were cut back, 5 bases at V and 1 base at J, with 15 bases in the middle. The CDR3 is CASRGAGNRNTEAFF. The CDR3 nucleotides read TGTGCCAGCAGAGGGGCAGGAAATCGGAACACTGAAGCTTTCTTT.

J is TRBJ1-6 and V is TRBV6-5, with D perhaps matching TRBD1 (5 bases). Germline V gene data show CDR1 as MNHEY and CDR2 as SVGAGI. CDR3 length: 14 amino acids. With 6 bases removed from V and 9 bases from J, the gap between germline ends came to 15 bases. Written as DNA, the CDR3 is TGTGCCAGCAGCCCCCCAGGGTCCGCTTCACCCCTCCACTTT. This sequence encodes CASSPPGSASPLHF.

This chain connects TRBV4-2 to TRBJ1-5; the D gene is possibly TRBD1 (6 bases). The CDR3 is made up of 13 amino acids. Germline CDR1 is LGHNA and CDR2 is YNFKEQ. V gave up 3 bases and J gave up 11 bases, with 14 bases separating them. The chain's CDR3 is CASSQMTGRSQHF. As DNA, the CDR3 is TGTGCCAGCAGCCAGATGACAGGTCGATCCCAGCATTTT.

V is TRBV6-5 and J is TRBJ2-6; D ambiguous. The V end lost 2 bases, the J end lost 4 bases, and 9 bases lay between the germline ends. From germline, CDR1 is MNHEY and CDR2 SVGAGI. The CDR3 covers 15 residues. CDR3 region: CASSYMGPGANVLTF. CDR3 DNA sequence: TGTGCCAGCAGTTACATGGGCCCCGGGGCCAACGTCCTGACTTTC.

The chain recombines TRBV27 with TRBJ1-4, with no clear D. This CDR3 spans 16 amino acids. Deletions cut 1 base from V and 7 bases from J, with 16 bases between. From germline, CDR1 is MNHEY and CDR2 SMNVEV (reference sequence). This CDR3 reads CASSLLPMLGSEKLFF. CDR3 DNA sequence: TGTGCCAGCAGTTTATTACCCATGCTGGGAAGTGAAAAACTGTTTTTT.

The chain is built from TRBV6-5 and TRBJ2-5; no reliable D call. CDR3 size: 12 residues. Germline V gives CDR1 MNHEY, CDR2 SVGAGI. Trimming removed 2 bases at V and 5 bases at J, with 6 bases between. The CDR3 coding sequence is TGTGCCAGCAGTTACGTGGGGGAGACCCAGTACTTC. As protein: CASSYVGETQYF.

V gene TRBV9 combines with J gene TRBJ2-7, with D uncertain. The germline gives CDR1 SGDLS, CDR2 YYNGEE. This CDR3 contains 15 residues. V was cut by 4 bases and J by 4 bases, with 18 bases left in between. CDR3 DNA sequence: TGTGCCAGCAGCTCAAAACAGACCCCCGTTTACGAGCAGTACTTC. Translated: CASSSKQTPVYEQYF. The whole variable domain, remainder taken from reference TRBV9 and TRBJ2-7, is DSGVTQTPKHLITATGQRVTLRCSPRSGDLSVYWYQQSLDQGLQFLIQYYNGEERAKGNILERFSAQQFPDLHSELNLSSLELGDSALYFCASSSKQTPVYEQYFGPGTRLTVT.

The chain couples TRBV7-8 to TRBJ1-6, with D possibly being TRBD1 (5 bases). The CDR3 consists of 17 residues. Trimming removed 1 base from V and 7 bases from J, with 17 bases in between. CDR1 is SGHVS and CDR2 is FQNEAQ in the germline V gene. The CDR3 reads CASSLVGSGGANSPLHF. The DNA of the CDR3 is TGTGCCAGCAGCTTAGTAGGCTCGGGCGGGGCCAATTCACCCCTCCACTTT.

V usage is TRBV10-1 and J usage is TRBJ1-1, with 9 bases identical to TRBD1. V gave up 6 bases and J gave up 5 bases; unmatched junction bases: 7. This CDR3 has 14 residues. Germline V gene lookup returns CDR1 WNHNN and CDR2 SYGVQD (reference sequence). In DNA form, the CDR3 reads TGCGCCAGCAGCACGGGACAGGGTATTACTGAAGCTTTCTTT. Translation gives CASSTGQGITEAFF.